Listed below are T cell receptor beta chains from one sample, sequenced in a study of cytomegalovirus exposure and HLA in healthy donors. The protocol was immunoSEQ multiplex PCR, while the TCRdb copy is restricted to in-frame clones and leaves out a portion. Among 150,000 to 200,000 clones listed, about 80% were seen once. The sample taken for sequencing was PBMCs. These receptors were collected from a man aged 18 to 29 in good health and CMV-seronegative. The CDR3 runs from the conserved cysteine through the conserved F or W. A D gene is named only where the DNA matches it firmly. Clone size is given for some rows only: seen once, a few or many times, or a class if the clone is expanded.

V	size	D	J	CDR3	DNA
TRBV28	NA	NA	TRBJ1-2	CASSPPKGDYGYTF	TGTGCCAGCAGTCCGCCCAAGGGGGACTATGGCTACACCTTC
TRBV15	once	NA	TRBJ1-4	CATSRVGRGQNEKLFF	TGTGCCACCAGCAGAGTGGGCAGGGGCCAGAATGAAAAACTGTTTTTT
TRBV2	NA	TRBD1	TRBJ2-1	CASSTDRGGYNEQFF	TGTGCCAGCAGTACCGACAGGGGAGGCTACAATGAGCAGTTCTTC
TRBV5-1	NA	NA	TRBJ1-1	CASSLDGWRAEAFF	TGCGCCAGCAGCCTCGACGGATGGAGAGCTGAAGCTTTCTTT
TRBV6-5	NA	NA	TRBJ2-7	CASSYSITGAYEQYF	TGTGCCAGCAGTTACTCGATTACAGGAGCTTACGAGCAGTACTTC
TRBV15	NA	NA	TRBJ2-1	CATSRDDEGEQFF	TGTGCCACCAGCAGAGATGATGAGGGTGAGCAGTTCTTC
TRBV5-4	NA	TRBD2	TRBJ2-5	CASSLSGGETQYF	TGTGCCAGCAGCTTGAGCGGGGGAGAGACCCAGTACTTC
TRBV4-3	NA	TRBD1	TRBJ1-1	CASSQAPGGPEAFF	TGCGCCAGCAGCCAAGCTCCAGGGGGTCCTGAAGCTTTCTTT
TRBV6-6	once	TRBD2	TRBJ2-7	CASSLGRVKGYEQYF	TGTGCCAGCAGTCTGGGGAGGGTAAAGGGCTACGAGCAGTACTTC
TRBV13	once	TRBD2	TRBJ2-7	CASSRSGGRPEYEQYF	TGTGCCAGCAGCCGTTCCGGGGGGAGGCCTGAATACGAGCAGTACTTC
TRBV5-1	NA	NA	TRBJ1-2	CASTKDLQARFEGYTF	TGCGCCAGCACTAAGGACCTACAGGCGCGGTTTGAGGGCTACACCTTC
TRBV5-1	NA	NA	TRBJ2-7	CASSWAPDTTYEQYF	TGCGCCAGCAGCTGGGCCCCAGACACAACCTACGAGCAGTACTTC
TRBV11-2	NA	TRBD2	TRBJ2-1	CASSLDVGGGEQFF	TGTGCCAGCAGCTTAGATGTCGGGGGGGGCGAGCAGTTCTTC
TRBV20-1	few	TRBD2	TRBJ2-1	CSAPLAVEQFF	TGCAGTGCCCCACTAGCGGTTGAGCAGTTCTTC
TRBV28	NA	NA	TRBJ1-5	CASRPPTPGQPQHF	TGTGCCAGCAGGCCTCCTACCCCGGGTCAGCCCCAGCATTTT
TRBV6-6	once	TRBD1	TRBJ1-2	CASRESDREFNYGYTF	TGTGCCAGCAGAGAATCGGACAGGGAATTTAACTATGGCTACACCTTC
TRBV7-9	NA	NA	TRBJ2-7	CASSLEVEGVGEQYF	TGTGCCAGCAGCTTAGAGGTGGAAGGGGTGGGCGAGCAGTACTTC
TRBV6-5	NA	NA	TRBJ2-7	CASSYSRQGRAEQYF	TGTGCCAGCAGTTACTCCCGGCAGGGGAGGGCCGAGCAGTACTTC
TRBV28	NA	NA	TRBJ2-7	CASSLGRAVEQYF	TGTGCCAGCAGTTTGGGCAGGGCCGTCGAGCAGTACTTC
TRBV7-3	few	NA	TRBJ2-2	CASSLFGRLNTGELFF	TGTGCCAGCAGCTTATTCGGGAGATTGAACACCGGGGAGCTGTTTTTT
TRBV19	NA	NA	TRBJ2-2	CASSPTWADGELFF	TGTGCCAGTAGTCCAACCTGGGCTGACGGGGAGCTGTTTTTT
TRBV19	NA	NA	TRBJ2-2	CASSMGGGDTGELFF	TGTGCCAGTAGTATGGGAGGCGGGGACACCGGGGAGCTGTTTTTT
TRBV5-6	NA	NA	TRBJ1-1	CASSLAFGGEAFF	TGTGCCAGCAGCTTGGCTTTTGGGGGGGAAGCTTTCTTT
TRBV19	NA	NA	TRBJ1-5	CASSIQITESQPQHF	TGTGCCAGTAGTATCCAGATCACAGAGAGTCAGCCCCAGCATTTT
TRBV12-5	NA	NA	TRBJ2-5	CASGFVGGETQYF	TGTGCTAGTGGTTTTGTTGGGGGGGAGACCCAGTACTTC
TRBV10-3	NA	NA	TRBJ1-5	CAISGDKQPQHF	TGTGCCATCAGTGGGGACAAGCAGCCCCAGCATTTT
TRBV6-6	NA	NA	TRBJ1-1	CASSNTLNTEAFF	TGTGCCAGCAGTAACACCCTGAACACTGAAGCTTTCTTT
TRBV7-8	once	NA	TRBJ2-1	CASSLSSVSSYNEQFF	TGTGCCAGCAGCTTAAGCTCCGTGAGCTCCTACAATGAGCAGTTCTTC
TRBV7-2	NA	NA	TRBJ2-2	CASSLGGLITGELFF	TGTGCCAGCAGCTTAGGCGGACTGATCACCGGGGAGCTGTTTTTT
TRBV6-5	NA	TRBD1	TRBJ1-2	CASRRQGPYGYTF	TGTGCCAGCAGAAGACAGGGACCCTATGGCTACACCTTC
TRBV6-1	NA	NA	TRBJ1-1	CASRRREAGTEAFF	TGTGCCAGCAGGAGGAGGGAGGCGGGTACTGAAGCTTTCTTT
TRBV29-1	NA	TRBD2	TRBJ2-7	CSVARGTSGGYEQYF	TGCAGCGTTGCCCGAGGGACTAGCGGGGGATACGAGCAGTACTTC
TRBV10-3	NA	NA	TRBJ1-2	CAITQDKSGFLFGYTF	TGTGCCATCACCCAGGACAAGTCCGGATTCCTGTTCGGCTACACCTTC
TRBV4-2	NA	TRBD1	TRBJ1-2	CASSQEMGQGIPYGYTF	TGTGCCAGCAGCCAAGAGATGGGACAGGGGATTCCCTATGGCTACACCTTC
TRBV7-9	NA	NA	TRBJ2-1	CASSLSWNEQFF	TGTGCCAGCAGCTTAAGCTGGAATGAGCAGTTCTTC
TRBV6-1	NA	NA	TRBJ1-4	CASSDLRYPNERLFF	TGTGCCAGCAGTGACTTAAGATATCCTAATGAAAGACTGTTTTTT
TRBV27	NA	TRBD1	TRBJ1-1	CASSATGGGTNTEAFF	TGTGCCAGCAGTGCCACAGGGGGCGGGACGAACACTGAAGCTTTCTTT
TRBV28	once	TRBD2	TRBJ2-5	CASVHGTSGRWETQYF	TGTGCCAGCGTCCACGGGACTAGCGGGAGGTGGGAGACCCAGTACTTC
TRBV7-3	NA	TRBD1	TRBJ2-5	CASSPGQGEGTQYF	TGTGCCAGCAGCCCAGGACAGGGGGAGGGGACCCAGTACTTC
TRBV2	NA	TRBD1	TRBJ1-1	CASSGTGRATEAFF	TGTGCCAGCTCGGGGACAGGGCGAGCCACTGAAGCTTTCTTT
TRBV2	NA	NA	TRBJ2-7	CASRSGTGYEQYF	TGTGCCAGCAGGAGCGGGACAGGATACGAGCAGTACTTC
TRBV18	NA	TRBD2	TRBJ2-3	CASSPPGGGFTDTQYF	TGTGCCAGCTCACCACCGGGCGGGGGATTCACAGATACGCAGTATTTT
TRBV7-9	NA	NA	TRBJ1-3	CSSSLGEASGNTIYF	TGTTCCAGCAGCCTCGGGGAGGCCTCTGGAAACACCATATATTTT
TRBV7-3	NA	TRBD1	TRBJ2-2	CASSLKPGQGYTGELFF	TGTGCCAGCAGCTTAAAACCGGGACAGGGTTACACCGGGGAGCTGTTTTTT
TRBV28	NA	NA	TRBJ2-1	CASSLLVGGSYNEQFF	TGTGCCAGCAGTTTGTTAGTGGGAGGCTCCTACAATGAGCAGTTCTTC
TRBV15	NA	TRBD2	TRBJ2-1	CATSLRTSGGSEQFF	TGTGCCACCAGCTTAAGGACTAGCGGGGGAAGTGAGCAGTTCTTC
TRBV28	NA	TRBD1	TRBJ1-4	CASSSHRQGSGKLFF	TGTGCCAGCAGTTCTCACCGACAGGGGTCCGGGAAACTGTTTTTT
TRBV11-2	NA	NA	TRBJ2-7	CASSLGHSYEQYF	TGTGCCAGCAGCTTAGGACATTCCTACGAGCAGTACTTC
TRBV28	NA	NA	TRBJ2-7	CASRGLYEQYF	TGTGCCAGCAGGGGGCTATACGAGCAGTACTTC
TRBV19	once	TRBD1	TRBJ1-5	CASGSGQGFNQPQHF	TGTGCCAGCGGATCGGGACAGGGGTTCAATCAGCCCCAGCATTTT
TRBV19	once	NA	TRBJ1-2	CASSLGHSNGYTF	TGTGCCAGTAGTCTGGGCCATTCGAATGGCTACACCTTC
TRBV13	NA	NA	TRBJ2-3	CASSSPGQLTDTQYF	TGTGCCAGCAGTTCTCCGGGACAACTCACAGATACGCAGTATTTT
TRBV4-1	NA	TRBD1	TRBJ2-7	CASSPLPGQGTYEQYF	TGCGCCAGCAGCCCACTGCCGGGACAGGGGACCTACGAGCAGTACTTC
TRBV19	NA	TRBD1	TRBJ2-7	CASRMGQVGHYEQYF	TGTGCCAGTAGGATGGGACAGGTGGGGCACTACGAGCAGTACTTC
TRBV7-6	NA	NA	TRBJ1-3	CASSFRERGGSSGNTIYF	TGTGCCAGCAGCTTCCGAGAACGCGGGGGCAGCTCTGGAAACACCATATATTTT
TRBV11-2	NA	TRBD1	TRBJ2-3	CASRETGGYTDTQYF	TGTGCCAGCAGGGAGACAGGGGGGTATACAGATACGCAGTATTTT
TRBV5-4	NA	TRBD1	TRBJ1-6	CASSGIPGQGNSPLHF	TGTGCCAGCAGCGGGATACCGGGACAGGGTAATTCACCCCTCCACTTT
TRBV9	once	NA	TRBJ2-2	CASSVELRGSTGELFF	TGTGCCAGCAGCGTAGAGTTAAGGGGGTCCACCGGGGAGCTGTTTTTT
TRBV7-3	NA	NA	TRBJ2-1	CASSLTPSEQFF	TGTGCCAGCAGCTTAACCCCCAGTGAGCAGTTCTTC